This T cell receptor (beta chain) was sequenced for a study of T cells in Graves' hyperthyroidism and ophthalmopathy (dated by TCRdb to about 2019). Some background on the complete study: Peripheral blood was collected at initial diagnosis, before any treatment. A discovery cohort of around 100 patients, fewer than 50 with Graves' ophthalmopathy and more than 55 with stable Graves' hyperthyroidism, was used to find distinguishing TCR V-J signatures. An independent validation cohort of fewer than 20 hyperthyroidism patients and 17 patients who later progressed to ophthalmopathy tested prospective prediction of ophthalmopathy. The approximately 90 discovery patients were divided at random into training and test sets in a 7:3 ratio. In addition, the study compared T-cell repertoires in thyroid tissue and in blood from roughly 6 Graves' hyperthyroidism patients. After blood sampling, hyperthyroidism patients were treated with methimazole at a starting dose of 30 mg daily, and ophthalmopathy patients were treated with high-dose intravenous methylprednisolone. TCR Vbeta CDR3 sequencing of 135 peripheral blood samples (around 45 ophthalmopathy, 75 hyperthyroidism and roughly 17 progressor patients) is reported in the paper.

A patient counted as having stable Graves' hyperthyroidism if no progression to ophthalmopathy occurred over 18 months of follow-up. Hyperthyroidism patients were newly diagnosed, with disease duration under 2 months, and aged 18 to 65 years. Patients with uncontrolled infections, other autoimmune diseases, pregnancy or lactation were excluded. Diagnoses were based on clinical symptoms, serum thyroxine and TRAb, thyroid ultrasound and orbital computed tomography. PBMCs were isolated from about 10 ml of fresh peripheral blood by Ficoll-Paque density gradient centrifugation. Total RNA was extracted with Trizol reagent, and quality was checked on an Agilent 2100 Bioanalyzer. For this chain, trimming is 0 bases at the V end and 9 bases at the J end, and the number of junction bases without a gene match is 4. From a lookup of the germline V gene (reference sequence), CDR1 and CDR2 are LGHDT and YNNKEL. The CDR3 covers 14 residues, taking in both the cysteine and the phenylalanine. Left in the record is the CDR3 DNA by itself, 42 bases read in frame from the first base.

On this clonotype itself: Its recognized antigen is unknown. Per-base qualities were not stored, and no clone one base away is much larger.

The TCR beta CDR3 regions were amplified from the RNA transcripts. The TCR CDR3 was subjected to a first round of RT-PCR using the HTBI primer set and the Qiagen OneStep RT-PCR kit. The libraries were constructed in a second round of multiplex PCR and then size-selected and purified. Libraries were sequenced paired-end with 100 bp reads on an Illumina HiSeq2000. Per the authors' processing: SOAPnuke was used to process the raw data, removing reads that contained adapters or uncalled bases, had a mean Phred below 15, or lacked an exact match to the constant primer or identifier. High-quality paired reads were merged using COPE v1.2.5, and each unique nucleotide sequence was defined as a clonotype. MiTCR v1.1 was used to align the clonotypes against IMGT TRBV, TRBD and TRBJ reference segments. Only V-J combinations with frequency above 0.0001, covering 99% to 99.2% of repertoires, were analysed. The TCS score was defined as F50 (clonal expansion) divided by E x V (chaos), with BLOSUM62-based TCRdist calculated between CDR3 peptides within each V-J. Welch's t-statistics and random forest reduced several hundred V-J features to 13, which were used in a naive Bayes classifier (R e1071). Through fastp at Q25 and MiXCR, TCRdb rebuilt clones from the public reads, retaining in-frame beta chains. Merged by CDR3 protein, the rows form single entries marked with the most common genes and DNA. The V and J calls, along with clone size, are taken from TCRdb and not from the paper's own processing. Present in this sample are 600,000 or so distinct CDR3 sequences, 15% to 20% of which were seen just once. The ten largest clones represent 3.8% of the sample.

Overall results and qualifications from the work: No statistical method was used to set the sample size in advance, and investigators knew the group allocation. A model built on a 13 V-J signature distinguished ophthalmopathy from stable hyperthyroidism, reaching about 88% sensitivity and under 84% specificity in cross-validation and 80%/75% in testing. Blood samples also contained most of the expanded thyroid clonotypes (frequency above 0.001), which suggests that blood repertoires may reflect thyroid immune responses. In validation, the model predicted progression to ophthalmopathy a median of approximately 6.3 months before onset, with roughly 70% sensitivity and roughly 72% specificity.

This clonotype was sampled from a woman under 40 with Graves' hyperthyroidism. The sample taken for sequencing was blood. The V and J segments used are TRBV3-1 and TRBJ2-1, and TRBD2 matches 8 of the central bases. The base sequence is TGTGCCAGCAGCCAAGAGGGGCTAGCGGGTGAGCAGTTCTTC. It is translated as CASSQEGLAGEQFF.